Presented here are 7 T cell receptor beta chains from one specimen sequenced in a study of CD8 T cells in ankylosing spondylitis (dated by TCRdb to about 2017). Library preparation used 5' RACE. Sequencing instrument: Illumina HiSeq 2500. The raw public data were reprocessed by TCRdb itself: fastp quality trimming at Q25, MiXCR clonotype calling, in-frame beta chains only. All rows with the same CDR3 protein become a single entry with the most common DNA and genes. Counted in this sample were 310,000 or so distinct CDR3 sequences; approximately 20% of them appeared once. The biggest ten clones account for 7.8% of the sample. The sample consisted of blood, either unsorted or a sorted T cell fraction (not recorded which). These receptors came from a male donor with ankylosing spondylitis or in good health (not recorded which).

The V and J genes are TRBV4-2 and TRBJ2-3; no reliable D call. V was shortened by 0 bases and J by 6 bases, with 13 bases between the two germline ends. Germline V gives CDR1 LGHNA, CDR2 YNFKEQ. This CDR3 comprises 15 residues. CDR3 DNA: TGTGCCAGCAGCCAAGATGGCGCGTCCGGTGATACGCAGTATTTT. Its translation is CASSQDGASGDTQYF.

This clonotype was recorded many times. This chain joins TRBV7-6 and TRBJ2-2; 7 bases are a match to TRBD1. The CDR3 has 15 amino acids. Germline values: CDR1 SGHVS, CDR2 FNYEAQ. J lost 0 bases, V lost 5 bases, and 3 bases had no gene match. The CDR3 loop is CASSLDRPNTGELFF. CDR3 bases: TGTGCCAGCAGCCTGGACAGGCCGAACACCGGGGAGCTGTTTTTT.

This clonotype was detected only a few times. The chain joins TRBV4-1 to TRBJ2-2; 7 nucleotides align to TRBD1. CDR1 is MGHRA and CDR2 is YSYEKL in the germline V gene. The CDR3 runs 17 residues. V lost 1 base to trimming and J lost 0 bases; unmatched junction nucleotides: 5. CDR3 residues: CASSQARQGSNTGELFF. The CDR3 coding sequence is TGCGCCAGCAGCCAAGCTCGACAGGGTTCGAACACCGGGGAGCTGTTTTTT.

The J gene is TRBJ2-6, the V gene TRBV18; TRBD1 matches 7 bases. V lost 2 bases to trimming and J lost 0 bases; unmatched junction nucleotides: 7. The CDR3 is 18 residues long. Germline V gene lookup returns CDR1 KGHSH and CDR2 LQKENI. CDR3 coding DNA: TGTGCCAGCTCACCAATCACAGGGGCTTTCTCTGGGGCCAACGTCCTGACTTTC. Amino acid sequence: CASSPITGAFSGANVLTF. Complete variable domain (other parts from reference TRBV18 and TRBJ2-6): NAGVMQNPRHLVRRRGQEARLRCSPMKGHSHVYWYRQLPEEGLKFMVYLQKENIIDESGMPKERFSAEFPKEGPSILRIQQVVRGDSAAYFCASSPITGAFSGANVLTFGAGSRLTVL.

Concerning this clonotype itself: At one of its ends the junction is not consistent with the germline gene, which may arise from a read error. This chain uses TRBV2 with TRBJ2-3; 8 positions agree with TRBD2. Looked up from germline, CDR1 is SNHLY and CDR2 is FYNNEI. The CDR3 is 18 residues long. CDR3 in amino acids: CACSFLAGPSLNVDTQYF. The DNA of the CDR3 is TGTGCCTGCAGTTTCCTAGCGGGCCCGTCCCTCAACGTCGATACGCAGTATTTT.

The V gene is TRBV27, the J gene TRBJ1-1; no clear D gene. CDR1 and CDR2 (germline): MNHEY, SMNVEV (reference sequence). This CDR3 has 14 amino acids. Trimming pared 7 bases from V and 7 bases from J, leaving 19 bases between. CDR3 bases: TGTGCCAGCACCGATTCACCGGGCAGACGTGAAGCTTTCTTT. Its translation: CASTDSPGRREAFF.

For the CDR3, the DNA is TGTGCCAGCAGCGCGGAGGGTGCAACTAATGAAAAACTGTTTTTT. It yields the protein CASSAEGATNEKLFF. The rearrangement joins TRBV9 to TRBJ1-4; D gene uncertain. In germline, CDR1 is SGDLS, CDR2 YYNGEE. The ends were cut back, 3 bases at V and 0 bases at J, with 9 bases in the middle. This CDR3 is 15 amino acids long.